The clone carrying this T cell receptor (beta chain) was seen ten or more times. The data stem from a study of T-cell reconstitution after alpha-beta-depleted transplantation in children. Preparation of the TCRbeta library involved a method that used unique molecular identifiers. In TCRdb, the PCR reads were re-called with MiXCR into one record per CDR3 protein. The sample has hundreds of thousands of distinct CDR3 sequences, around 16% seen once; the top ten hold about 1.1%. The source was PBMCs from the stem cell graft donor, collected from the stem cell graft. The receptor's source is a human donor who donated a stem cell graft to a child with acute myeloid leukemia.

CDR3 coding DNA: TGTGCCATCAGTGAGTCCGTGATAGCGGGGGGACGAGACGGGGAGCTGTTTTTT. Protein product: CAISESVIAGGRDGELFF. The genes are TRBV10-3 and TRBJ2-2; 10 nucleotides line up with TRBD2. J lost 7 bases, V lost 0 bases, and 11 bases had no gene match. Germline V lookup: CDR1 ENHRY, CDR2 SYGVKD. This CDR3 region has 18 residues.